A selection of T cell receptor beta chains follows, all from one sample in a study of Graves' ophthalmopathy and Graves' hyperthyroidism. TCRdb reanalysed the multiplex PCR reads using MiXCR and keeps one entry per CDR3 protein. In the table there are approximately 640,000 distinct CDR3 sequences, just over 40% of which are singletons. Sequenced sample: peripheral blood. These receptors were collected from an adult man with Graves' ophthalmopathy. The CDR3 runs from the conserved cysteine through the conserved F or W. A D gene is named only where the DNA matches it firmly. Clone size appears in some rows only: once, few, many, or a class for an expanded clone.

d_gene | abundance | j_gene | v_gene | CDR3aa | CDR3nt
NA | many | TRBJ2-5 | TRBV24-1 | CATSEVNDGLAGGTQYF | TGTGCCACCAGTGAGGTGAATGACGGACTGGCCGGAGGGACCCAGTACTTC
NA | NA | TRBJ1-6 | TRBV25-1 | CASRQDSSSYNSPLHF | TGTGCTAGTCGCCAGGACTCGAGCTCCTATAATTCACCCCTCCACTTT
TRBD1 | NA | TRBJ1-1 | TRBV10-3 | CAISERDREAFF | TGTGCCATCAGTGAACGGGACAGAGAAGCTTTCTTT
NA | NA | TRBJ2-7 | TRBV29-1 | CSVARDTGEQYF | TGCAGCGTTGCCAGGGATACCGGGGAGCAGTACTTC
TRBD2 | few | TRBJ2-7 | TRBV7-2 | CASGLAGDSREQYF | TGTGCCAGCGGACTAGCGGGGGACTCACGGGAGCAGTACTTC
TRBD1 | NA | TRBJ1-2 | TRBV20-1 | CSARGQGERYGYTF | TGCAGTGCTAGGGGGCAGGGGGAAAGATATGGCTACACCTTC
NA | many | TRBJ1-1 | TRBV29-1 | CSVGGAGIEAFF | TGCAGCGTTGGAGGGGCAGGAATTGAAGCTTTCTTT
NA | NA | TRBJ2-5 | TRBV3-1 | CASSQTKGEETQYF | TGTGCCAGCAGCCAGACGAAAGGGGAAGAGACCCAGTACTTC
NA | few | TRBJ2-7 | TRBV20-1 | CSARDYGQGQDYEQYF | TGCAGTGCTAGAGACTACGGTCAGGGTCAGGACTACGAGCAGTACTTC
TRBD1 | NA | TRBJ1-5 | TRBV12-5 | CASGRPGTGRIGSNQPQHF | TGTGCTAGTGGTCGTCCCGGGACAGGGCGAATAGGGAGCAATCAGCCCCAGCATTTT
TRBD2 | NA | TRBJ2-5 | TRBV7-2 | CASSNGDGAGEETQYF | TGTGCCAGCAGCAATGGGGATGGGGCGGGAGAAGAGACCCAGTACTTC
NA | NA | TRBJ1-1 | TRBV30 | CAWRSGGNTEAFF | TGTGCCTGGAGGTCTGGCGGGAACACTGAAGCTTTCTTT
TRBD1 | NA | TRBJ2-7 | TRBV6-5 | CASSYVGTGGHEQYF | TGTGCCAGCAGTTACGTTGGGACAGGGGGCCACGAGCAGTACTTC
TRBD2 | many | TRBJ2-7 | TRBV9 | CASSVGLAGAHEQYF | TGTGCCAGCAGCGTAGGTCTAGCGGGCGCTCACGAGCAGTACTTC
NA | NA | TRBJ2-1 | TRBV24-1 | CATSDLGSRNEQFF | TGTGCCACCAGTGATTTGGGTAGCAGGAATGAGCAGTTCTTC
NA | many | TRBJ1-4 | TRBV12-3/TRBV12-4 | CASSWRGAREKLFF | TGTGCCAGCAGTTGGCGGGGGGCGCGGGAAAAACTGTTTTTT
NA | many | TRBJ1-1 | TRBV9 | CASSLSGRGNTEAFF | TGTGCCAGCAGCCTCTCCGGGCGAGGGAACACTGAAGCTTTCTTT
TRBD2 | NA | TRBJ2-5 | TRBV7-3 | CASSTGTSGSWETQYF | TGTGCCAGCAGCACCGGGACTAGCGGGAGTTGGGAGACCCAGTACTTC
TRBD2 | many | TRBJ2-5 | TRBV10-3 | CAISELAGGAETQYF | TGTGCCATCAGTGAACTAGCGGGAGGCGCTGAGACCCAGTACTTC
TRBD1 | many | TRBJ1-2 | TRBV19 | CASSIAGGGYTF | TGTGCCAGTAGTATAGCAGGGGGTGGCTACACCTTC
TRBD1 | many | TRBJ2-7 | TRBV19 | CASSMDRVASYEQYF | TGTGCCAGTAGTATGGACAGGGTGGCGTCCTACGAGCAGTACTTC
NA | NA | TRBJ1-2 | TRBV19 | CASSIVGQIYGYTF | TGTGCCAGTAGTATAGTGGGGCAGATATATGGCTACACCTTC
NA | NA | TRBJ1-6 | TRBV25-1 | CASSVPVLTGSTPLHF | TGTGCCAGCAGTGTTCCCGTTCTCACAGGGAGTACACCCCTCCACTTT
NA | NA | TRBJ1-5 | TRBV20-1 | CSASARGGNQPQHF | TGCAGTGCTAGCGCGAGGGGGGGAAATCAGCCCCAGCATTTT
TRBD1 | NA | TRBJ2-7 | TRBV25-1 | CASSRQGASYGQYF | TGTGCCAGCTCTAGACAGGGGGCATCCTACGGCCAGTACTTC
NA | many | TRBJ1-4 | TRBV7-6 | CASSLAPLTGTNEKLFF | TGTGCCAGCAGCTTAGCCCCGCTGACAGGAACTAATGAAAAACTGTTTTTT
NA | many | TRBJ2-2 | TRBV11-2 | CASSPDEHTGELFF | TGTGCCAGCAGCCCCGACGAGCACACCGGGGAGCTGTTTTTT
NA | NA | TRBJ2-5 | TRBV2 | CASSQSRGETQYF | TGTGCCAGCAGCCAAAGCCGGGGGGAGACCCAGTACTTC
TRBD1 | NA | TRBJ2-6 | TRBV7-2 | CASSLEGQGAGANVLTF | TGTGCCAGCAGCTTAGAGGGACAGGGGGCCGGGGCCAACGTCCTGACTTTC
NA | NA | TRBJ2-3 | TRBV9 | CASGGSPYPSDTQYF | TGTGCCAGCGGTGGCTCACCCTACCCTTCAGATACGCAGTATTTT
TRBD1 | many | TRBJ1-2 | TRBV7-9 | CASSFWDRRDGYTF | TGTGCCAGCAGCTTTTGGGACAGACGGGATGGCTACACCTTC
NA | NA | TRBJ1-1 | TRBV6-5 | CVSSPPGETEAFF | TGTGTCAGCAGTCCACCAGGGGAGACTGAAGCTTTCTTT
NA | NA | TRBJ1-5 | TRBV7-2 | CASSLKGTETQHF | TGTGCCAGCAGCTTAAAGGGGACGGAGACCCAGCATTTT
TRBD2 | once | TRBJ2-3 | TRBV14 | CASSLIALAGGGTDTQYF | TGTGCCAGCAGCCTAATAGCTCTAGCGGGAGGCGGCACAGATACGCAGTATTTT
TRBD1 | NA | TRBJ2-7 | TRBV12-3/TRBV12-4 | CASSTGTGPLLQYF | TGTGCCAGCAGCACCGGGACAGGGCCGTTACTCCAGTACTTC
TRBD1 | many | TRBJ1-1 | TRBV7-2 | CASSLVGQANTEAFF | TGTGCCAGCAGCTTAGTAGGACAGGCGAACACTGAAGCTTTCTTT
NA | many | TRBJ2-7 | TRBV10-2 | CASSESTGYYEQYF | TGCGCCAGCAGTGAGTCAACAGGGTACTACGAGCAGTACTTC
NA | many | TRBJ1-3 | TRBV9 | CASSAGIHSGNTIYF | TGTGCCAGCAGCGCCGGGATCCACTCTGGAAACACCATATATTTT
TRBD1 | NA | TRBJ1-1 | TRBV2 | CASRVRDSPNTEAFF | TGTGCCAGCAGAGTCCGGGACAGCCCTAACACTGAAGCTTTCTTT
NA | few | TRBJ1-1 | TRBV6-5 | CASSGGGPGTEAFF | TGTGCCAGCAGTGGGGGGGGCCCCGGGACTGAAGCTTTCTTT